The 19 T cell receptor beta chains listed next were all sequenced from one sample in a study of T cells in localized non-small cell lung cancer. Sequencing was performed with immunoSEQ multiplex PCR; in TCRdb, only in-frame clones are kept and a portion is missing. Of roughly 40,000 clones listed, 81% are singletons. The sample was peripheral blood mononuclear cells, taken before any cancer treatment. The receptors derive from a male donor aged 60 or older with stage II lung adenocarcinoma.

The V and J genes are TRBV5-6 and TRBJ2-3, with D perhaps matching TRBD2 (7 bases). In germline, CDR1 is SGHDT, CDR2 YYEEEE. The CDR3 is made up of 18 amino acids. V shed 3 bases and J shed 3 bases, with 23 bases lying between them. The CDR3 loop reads CASSSLRGGAKNTDTQYF. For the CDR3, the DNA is TGTGCCAGCAGCTCTCTACGTGGGGGGGCGAAAAATACAGATACGCAGTATTTT. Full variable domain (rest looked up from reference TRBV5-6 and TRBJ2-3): DAGVTQSPTHLIKTRGQQVTLRCSPKSGHDTVSWYQQALGQGPQFIFQYYEEEERQRGNFPDRFSGHQFPNYSSELNVNALLLGDSALYLCASSSLRGGAKNTDTQYFGPGTRLTVL.

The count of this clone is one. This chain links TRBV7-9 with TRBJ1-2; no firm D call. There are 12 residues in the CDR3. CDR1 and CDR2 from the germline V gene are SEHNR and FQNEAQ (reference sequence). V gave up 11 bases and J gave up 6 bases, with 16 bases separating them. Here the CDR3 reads CAGQANANGYTF. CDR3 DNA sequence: TGTGCCGGCCAAGCAAACGCTAATGGCTACACCTTC.

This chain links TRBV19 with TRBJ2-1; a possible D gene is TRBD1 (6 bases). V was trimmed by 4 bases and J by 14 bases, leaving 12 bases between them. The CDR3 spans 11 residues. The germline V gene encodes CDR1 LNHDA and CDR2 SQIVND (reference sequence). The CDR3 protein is CASSTTGRKFF. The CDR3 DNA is TGTGCCAGTAGTACCACAGGGAGAAAGTTCTTC.

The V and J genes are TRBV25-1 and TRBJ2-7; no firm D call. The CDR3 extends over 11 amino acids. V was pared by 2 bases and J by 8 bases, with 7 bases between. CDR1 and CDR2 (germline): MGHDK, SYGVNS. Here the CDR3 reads CASSEGWQQYF. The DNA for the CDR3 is TGTGCCAGCAGTGAAGGGTGGCAGCAGTACTTC.

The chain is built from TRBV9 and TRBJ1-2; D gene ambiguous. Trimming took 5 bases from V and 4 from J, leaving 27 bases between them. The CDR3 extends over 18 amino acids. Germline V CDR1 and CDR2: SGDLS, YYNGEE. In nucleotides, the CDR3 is TGTGCCAGCAGTGATGATACTACCGGGCCCCAGAGGCCCTATGGCTACACCTTC. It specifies CASSDDTTGPQRPYGYTF. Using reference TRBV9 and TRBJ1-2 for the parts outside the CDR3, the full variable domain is DSGVTQTPKHLITATGQRVTLRCSPRSGDLSVYWYQQSLDQGLQFLIQYYNGEERAKGNILERFSAQQFPDLHSELNLSSLELGDSALYFCASSDDTTGPQRPYGYTFGSGTRLTVV.

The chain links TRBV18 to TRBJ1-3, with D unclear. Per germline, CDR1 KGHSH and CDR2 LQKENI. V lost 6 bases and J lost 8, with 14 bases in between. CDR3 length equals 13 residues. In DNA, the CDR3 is TGTGCCAGCTCGCTGGCCCCTCCGGACACCATATATTTT. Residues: CASSLAPPDTIYF.

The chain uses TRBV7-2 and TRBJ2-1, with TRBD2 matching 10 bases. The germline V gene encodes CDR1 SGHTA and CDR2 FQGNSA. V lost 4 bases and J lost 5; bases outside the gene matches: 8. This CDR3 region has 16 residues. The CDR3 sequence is CASSSTSGRHNNEQFF. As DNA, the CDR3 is TGTGCCAGCAGCTCGACTAGCGGGCGACACAACAATGAGCAGTTCTTC. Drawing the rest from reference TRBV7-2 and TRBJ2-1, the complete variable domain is GAGVSQSPSNKVTEKGKDVELRCDPISGHTALYWYRQSLGQGLEFLIYFQGNSAPDKSGLPSDRFSAERTGGSVSTLTIQRTQQEDSAVYLCASSSTSGRHNNEQFFGPGTRLTVL.

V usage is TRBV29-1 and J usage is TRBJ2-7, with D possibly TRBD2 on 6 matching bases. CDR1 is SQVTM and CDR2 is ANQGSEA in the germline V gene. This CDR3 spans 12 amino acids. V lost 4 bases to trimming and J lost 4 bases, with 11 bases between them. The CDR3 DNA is TGCAGCGTTGGAGCGGGCCGGTACGAGCAGTACTTC. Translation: CSVGAGRYEQYF.

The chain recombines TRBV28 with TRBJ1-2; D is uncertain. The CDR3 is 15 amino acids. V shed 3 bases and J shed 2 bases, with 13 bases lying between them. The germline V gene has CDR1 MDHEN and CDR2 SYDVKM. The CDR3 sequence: CASSLGYQKNYGYTF. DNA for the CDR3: TGTGCCAGCAGTTTGGGTTATCAGAAAAACTATGGCTACACCTTC.

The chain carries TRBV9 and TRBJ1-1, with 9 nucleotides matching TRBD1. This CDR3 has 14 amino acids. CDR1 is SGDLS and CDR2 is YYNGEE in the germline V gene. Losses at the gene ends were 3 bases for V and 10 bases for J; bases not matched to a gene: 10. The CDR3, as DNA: TGTGCCAGCAGCGCCCCGGGACAGGGAGGCCTAGCTTTCTTT. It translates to CASSAPGQGGLAFF.

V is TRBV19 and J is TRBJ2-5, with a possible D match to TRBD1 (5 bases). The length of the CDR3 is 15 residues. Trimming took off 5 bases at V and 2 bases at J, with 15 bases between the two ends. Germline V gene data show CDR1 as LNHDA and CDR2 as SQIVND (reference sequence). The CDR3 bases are TGTGCCAGTAGTCCTAGGGTCAGGGCACAAGAGACCCAGTACTTC. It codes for CASSPRVRAQETQYF.

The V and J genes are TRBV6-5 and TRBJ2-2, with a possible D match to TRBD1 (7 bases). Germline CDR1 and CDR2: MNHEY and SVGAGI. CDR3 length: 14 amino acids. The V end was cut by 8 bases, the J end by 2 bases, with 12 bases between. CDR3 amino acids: CASGQGGNTGELFF. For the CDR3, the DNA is TGTGCCAGCGGGCAGGGGGGAAACACCGGGGAGCTGTTTTTT.

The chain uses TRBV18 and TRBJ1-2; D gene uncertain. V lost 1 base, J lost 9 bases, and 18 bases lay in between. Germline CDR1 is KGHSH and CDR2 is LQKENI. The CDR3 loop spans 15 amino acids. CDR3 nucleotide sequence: TGTGCCAGCTCACCACAACGCGCTGAGACTAACCGCTACACCTTC. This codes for CASSPQRAETNRYTF.

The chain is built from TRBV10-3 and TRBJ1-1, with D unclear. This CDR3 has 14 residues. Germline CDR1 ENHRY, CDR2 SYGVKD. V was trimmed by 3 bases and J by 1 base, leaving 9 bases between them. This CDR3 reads CAISEIPANTEAFF. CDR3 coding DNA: TGTGCCATCAGTGAAATCCCGGCGAACACTGAAGCTTTCTTT.

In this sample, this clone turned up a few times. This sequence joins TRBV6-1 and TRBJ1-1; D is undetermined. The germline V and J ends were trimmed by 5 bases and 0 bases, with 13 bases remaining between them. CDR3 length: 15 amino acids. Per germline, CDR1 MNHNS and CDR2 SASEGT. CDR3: CASSPYTSMNTEAFF. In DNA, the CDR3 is TGTGCCAGCAGTCCCTACACCTCGATGAACACTGAAGCTTTCTTT.

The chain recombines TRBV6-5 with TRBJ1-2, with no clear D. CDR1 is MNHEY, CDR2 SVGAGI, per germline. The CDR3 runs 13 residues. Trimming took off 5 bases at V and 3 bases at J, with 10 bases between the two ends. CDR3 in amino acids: CASSRQADYGYTF. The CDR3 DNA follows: TGTGCCAGCAGTCGGCAGGCGGACTATGGCTACACCTTC.

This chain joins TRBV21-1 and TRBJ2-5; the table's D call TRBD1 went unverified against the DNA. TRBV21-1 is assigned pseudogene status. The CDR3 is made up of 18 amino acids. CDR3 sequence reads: CASSTGGAGPIIQETQYF. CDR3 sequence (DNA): TGTGCCAGCAGCACCGGTGGGGCAGGGCCTATCATCCAAGAGACCCAGTACTTC.

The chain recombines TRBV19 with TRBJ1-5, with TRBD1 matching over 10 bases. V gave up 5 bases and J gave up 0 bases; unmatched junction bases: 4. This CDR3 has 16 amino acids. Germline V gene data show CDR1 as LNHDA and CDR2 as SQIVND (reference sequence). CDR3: CASSSGTGVSNQPQHF. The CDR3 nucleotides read TGTGCCAGTAGTTCGGGGACAGGGGTTAGCAATCAGCCCCAGCATTTT.

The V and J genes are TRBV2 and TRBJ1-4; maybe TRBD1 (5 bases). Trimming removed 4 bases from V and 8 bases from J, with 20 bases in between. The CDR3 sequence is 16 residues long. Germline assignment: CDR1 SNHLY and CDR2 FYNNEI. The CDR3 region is CASSVGDRTQREKLFF. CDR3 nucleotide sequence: TGTGCCAGCAGTGTAGGGGACCGGACTCAACGGGAAAAACTGTTTTTT. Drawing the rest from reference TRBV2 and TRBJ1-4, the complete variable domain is EPEVTQTPSHQVTQMGQEVILRCVPISNHLYFYWYRQILGQKVEFLVSFYNNEISEKSEIFDDQFSVERPDGSNFTLKIRSTKLEDSAMYFCASSVGDRTQREKLFFGSGTQLSVL.